A single T cell receptor beta chain is shown here with its context. No antigen is known for it. This entry belongs to a study of shared clonotypes between healthy human individuals. General observations from the study: Clonotype sharing among donors likely depends on sequencing depth. Generation of non-shared clonotypes was less probable than generation of clonotypes shared by all four donors. Rarefaction showed that sequencing of sorted subsets was incomplete (despite large depth). The study found roughly 5% of naive CD4 clonotypes shared across a few donors.

Using immunoSEQ multiplex PCR, the repertoire was profiled, and TCRdb retains in-frame clones only, with some absent. Seen here are under 650,000 clones, 90% to 96% observed once, and the top ten hold approximately 0.06%. Germline CDR1 and CDR2: MNHNS and SASEGT. Trimming left V 1 base short and J 11 bases short, with 8 bases between. This CDR3 is 11 amino acids long. The source of this sequence is a woman aged 30 to 39 in good health. The sequenced sample consisted of naive CD4+ T cells sorted from blood. Subset meaning: CD45RA+ positively selected. J is TRBJ1-1 and V is TRBV6-1; weak D call: TRBD1 (5 bases). The CDR3 here is CASSEGGVAFF. CDR3 sequence (DNA): TGTGCCAGCAGTGAAGGGGGGGTGGCTTTCTTT.